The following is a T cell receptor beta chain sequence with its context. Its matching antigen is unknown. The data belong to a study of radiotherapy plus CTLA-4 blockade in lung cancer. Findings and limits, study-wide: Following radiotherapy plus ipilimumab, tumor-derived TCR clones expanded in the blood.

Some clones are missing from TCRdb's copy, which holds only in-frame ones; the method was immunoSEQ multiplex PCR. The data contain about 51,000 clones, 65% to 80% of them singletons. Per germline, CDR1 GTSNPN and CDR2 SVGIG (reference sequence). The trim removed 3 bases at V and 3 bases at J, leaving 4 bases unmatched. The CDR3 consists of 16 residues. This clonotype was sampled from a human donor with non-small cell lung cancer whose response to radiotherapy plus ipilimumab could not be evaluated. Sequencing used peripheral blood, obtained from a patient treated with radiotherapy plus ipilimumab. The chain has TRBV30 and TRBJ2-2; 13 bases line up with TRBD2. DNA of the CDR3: TGTGCCTGGAGCAAACTAGCGGGGGGGCACACCGGGGAGCTGTTTTTT. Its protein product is CAWSKLAGGHTGELFF.